This T cell receptor (beta chain) emerged from a study of early T cells in non-severe SARS-CoV-2 infection (dated by TCRdb to about 2021). Context from the whole study: Bulk RNA from unsorted whole blood was used for TCR sequencing, so alpha and beta chains could not be paired.

Beyond this particular receptor, the publication reports: Matching against VDJdb was skewed toward anti-spike CD8 responses, likely underestimated virus-specific expansions, and missed private and CD4 specificities.

In this sample, this clonotype turned up a few times. Its antigen is currently not known. Base qualities are not at hand, and no much larger clone is one base apart. This was a case-control study nested in a cohort of healthcare workers in London, UK, who had nasopharyngeal swab PCR tests and blood samples taken every week. Healthcare workers were enrolled in the week of the UK lockdown, from 23 to 31 March 2020, and were followed every week for up to roughly 16 weeks. The library was built by means of 5' RACE. Sequencer: NextSeq 500. In the TCR library protocol, unique molecular identifiers were attached to individual cDNA molecules to correct for PCR bias and sequencing error. Sequencing covered both TCR alpha and beta chains, and within each sample the abundances of alpha and beta sequences were tightly co-correlated. In the original analysis: V gene, J gene and CDR3 annotation of TCR sequences was performed with Decombinator V4. Expanded TCRs were defined as changing significantly between any two time points under a Poisson model with p below 0.0001. TCR abundances were normalised to the total number of TCRs sequenced per sample and expressed as counts per million. TRAV1-2 paired with TRAJ12, TRAJ20 or TRAJ33 defined MAIT TCRs, while TRAV10 paired with TRAJ18 defined iNKT TCRs. VDJdb, accessed on 1 November 2021, was searched for TCRs annotated for CMV, EBV and SARS-CoV-2, and TCRs annotated for more than one antigen were excluded. The public reads were run again by TCRdb, first through fastp at Q25 and then through MiXCR, and only productive beta chains were kept. Each CDR3 protein gets just one entry, which takes the most common genes and DNA from the rows behind it. The V and J calls, along with clone size, are taken from TCRdb and not from the paper's own processing. Within this sample are 28,000 or so distinct CDR3 sequences, with about 3.9% of them counted one time only. Approximately 8% of the sample is taken by the ten largest.

According to the germline V gene, CDR1 reads SGHTA and CDR2 reads FQGTGA. From its cysteine to its phenylalanine, the CDR3 spans 14 amino acids. Just the 42-base CDR3 DNA is kept, in frame starting at base 1. V is reduced by 5 bases and J by 1 base, leaving a spacing of 11 bases between them. The source is an adult who was a healthcare worker with PCR-confirmed SARS-CoV-2 infection or an uninfected control (not recorded which). Sequencing was carried out using whole blood. This receptor chain uses TRBV7-3 and TRBJ2-5; the D gene is perhaps TRBD2, on 6 matching bases. The CDR3 loop reads CASSPRRGQETQYF. The sequenced DNA is TGTGCCAGCAGCCCCAGGAGGGGCCAAGAGACCCAGTACTTC.